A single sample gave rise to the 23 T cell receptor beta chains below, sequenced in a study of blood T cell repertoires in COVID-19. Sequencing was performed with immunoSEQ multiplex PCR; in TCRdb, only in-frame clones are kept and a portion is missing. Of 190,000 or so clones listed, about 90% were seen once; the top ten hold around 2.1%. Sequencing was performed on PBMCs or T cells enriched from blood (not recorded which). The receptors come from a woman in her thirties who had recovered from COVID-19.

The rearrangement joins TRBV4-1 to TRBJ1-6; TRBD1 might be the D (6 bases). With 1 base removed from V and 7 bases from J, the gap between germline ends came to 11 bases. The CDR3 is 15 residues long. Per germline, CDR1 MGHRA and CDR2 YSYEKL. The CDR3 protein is CASSQAGTPNSPLHF. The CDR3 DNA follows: TGCGCCAGCAGCCAAGCCGGGACACCCAATTCACCCCTCCACTTT.

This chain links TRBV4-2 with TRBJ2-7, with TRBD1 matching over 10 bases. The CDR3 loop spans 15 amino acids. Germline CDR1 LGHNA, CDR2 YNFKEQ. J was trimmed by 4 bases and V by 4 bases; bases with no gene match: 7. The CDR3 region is CASSPPGQGLYEQYF. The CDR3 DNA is TGTGCCAGCAGCCCTCCGGGACAGGGGTTGTACGAGCAGTACTTC.

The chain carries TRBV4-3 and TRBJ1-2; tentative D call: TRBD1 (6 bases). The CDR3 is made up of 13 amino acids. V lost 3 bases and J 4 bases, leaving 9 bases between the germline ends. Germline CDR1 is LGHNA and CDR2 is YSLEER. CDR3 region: CASSHRTAYGYTF. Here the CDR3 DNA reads TGCGCCAGCAGCCATCGGACAGCCTATGGCTACACCTTC.

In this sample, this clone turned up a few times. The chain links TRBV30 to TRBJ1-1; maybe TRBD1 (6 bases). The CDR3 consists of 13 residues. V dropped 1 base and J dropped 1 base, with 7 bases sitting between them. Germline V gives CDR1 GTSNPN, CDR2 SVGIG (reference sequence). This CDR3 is CAWSGDTNTEAFF. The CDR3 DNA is TGTGCCTGGAGTGGGGACACGAACACTGAAGCTTTCTTT.

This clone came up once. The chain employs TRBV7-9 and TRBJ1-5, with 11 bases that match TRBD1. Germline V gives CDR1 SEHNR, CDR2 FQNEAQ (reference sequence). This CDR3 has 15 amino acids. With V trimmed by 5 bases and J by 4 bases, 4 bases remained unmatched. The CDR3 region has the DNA TGTGCCAGCAGCAATCGGGACAGGGGGAATCAGCCCCAGCATTTT. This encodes CASSNRDRGNQPQHF.

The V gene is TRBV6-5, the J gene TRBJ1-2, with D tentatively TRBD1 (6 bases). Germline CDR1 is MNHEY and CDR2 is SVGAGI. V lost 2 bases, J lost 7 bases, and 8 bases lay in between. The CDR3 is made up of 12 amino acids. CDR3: CASSYGQTGYTF. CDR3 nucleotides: TGTGCCAGCAGTTACGGACAGACTGGCTACACCTTC.

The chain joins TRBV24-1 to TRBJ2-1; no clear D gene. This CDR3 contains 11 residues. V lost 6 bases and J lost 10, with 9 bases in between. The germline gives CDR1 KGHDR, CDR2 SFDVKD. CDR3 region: CATSQVAEQFF. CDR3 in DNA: TGTGCCACCAGTCAGGTGGCCGAGCAGTTCTTC.

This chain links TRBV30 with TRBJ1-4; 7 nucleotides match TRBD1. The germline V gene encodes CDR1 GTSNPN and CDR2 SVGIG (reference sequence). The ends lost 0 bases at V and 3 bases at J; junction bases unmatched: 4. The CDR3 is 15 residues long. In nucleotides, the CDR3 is TGTGCCTGGAGTGTAGCCGGGACAGCTAATGAAAAACTGTTTTTT. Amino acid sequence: CAWSVAGTANEKLFF.

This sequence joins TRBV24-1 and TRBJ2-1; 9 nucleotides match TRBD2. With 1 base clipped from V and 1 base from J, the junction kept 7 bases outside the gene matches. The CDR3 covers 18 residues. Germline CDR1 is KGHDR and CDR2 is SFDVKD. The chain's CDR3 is CATSDFSGRPTSYNEQFF. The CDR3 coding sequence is TGTGCCACCAGTGATTTTAGCGGGAGACCGACTTCCTACAATGAGCAGTTCTTC.

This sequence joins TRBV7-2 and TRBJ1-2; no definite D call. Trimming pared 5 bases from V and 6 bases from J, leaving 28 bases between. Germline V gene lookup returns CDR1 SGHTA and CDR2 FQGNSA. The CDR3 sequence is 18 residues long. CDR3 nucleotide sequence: TGTGCCAGCAGCACCCGACAACGGTCTTCCCCCCCTTCGGATGGCTACACCTTC. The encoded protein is CASSTRQRSSPPSDGYTF.

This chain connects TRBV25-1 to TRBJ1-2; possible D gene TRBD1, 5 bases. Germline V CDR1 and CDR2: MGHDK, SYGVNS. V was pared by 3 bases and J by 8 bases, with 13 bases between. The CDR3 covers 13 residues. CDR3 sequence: CASSEMGGRGYTF. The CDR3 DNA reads TGTGCCAGCAGTGAGATGGGGGGGAGGGGCTACACCTTC.

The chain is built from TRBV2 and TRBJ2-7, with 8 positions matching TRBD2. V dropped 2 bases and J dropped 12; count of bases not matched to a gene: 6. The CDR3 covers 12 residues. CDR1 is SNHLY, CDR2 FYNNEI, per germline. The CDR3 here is CASSEQAREGYF. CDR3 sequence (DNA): TGTGCCAGCAGTGAACAGGCCCGGGAGGGGTACTTC.

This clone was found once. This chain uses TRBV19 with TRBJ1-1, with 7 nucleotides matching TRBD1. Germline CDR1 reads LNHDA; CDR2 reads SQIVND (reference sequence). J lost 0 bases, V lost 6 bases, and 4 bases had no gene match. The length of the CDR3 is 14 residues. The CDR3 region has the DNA TGTGCCAGTAGATCAGGGGGTTTGAACACTGAAGCTTTCTTT. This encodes CASRSGGLNTEAFF. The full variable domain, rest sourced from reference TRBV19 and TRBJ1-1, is DGGITQSPKYLFRKEGQNVTLSCEQNLNHDAMYWYRQDPGQGLRLIYYSQIVNDFQKGDIAEGYSVSREKKESFPLTVTSAQKNPTAFYLCASRSGGLNTEAFFGQGTRLTVV.

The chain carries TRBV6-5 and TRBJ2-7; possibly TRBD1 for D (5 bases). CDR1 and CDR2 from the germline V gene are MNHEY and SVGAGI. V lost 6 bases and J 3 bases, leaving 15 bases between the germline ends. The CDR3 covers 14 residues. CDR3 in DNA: TGTGCCAGCAGCCCGTTACAGGCAAACTACGAGCAGTACTTC. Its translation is CASSPLQANYEQYF.

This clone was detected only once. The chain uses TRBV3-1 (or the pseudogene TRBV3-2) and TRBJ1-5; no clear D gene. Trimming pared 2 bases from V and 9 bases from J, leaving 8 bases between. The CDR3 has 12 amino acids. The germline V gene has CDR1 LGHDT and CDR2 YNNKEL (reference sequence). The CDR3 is CASSQTSGPQHF. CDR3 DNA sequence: TGTGCCAGCAGCCAAACTTCGGGGCCCCAGCATTTT.

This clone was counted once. Here the CDR3 reads CASRVTGSQETQYF. CDR3 coding DNA: TGTGCCAGCAGGGTTACGGGATCTCAGGAGACCCAGTACTTC. V gene TRBV7-8 combines with J gene TRBJ2-5, with D tentatively TRBD2 (5 bases). The CDR3 has 14 residues. With 6 bases removed from V and 5 bases from J, the gap between germline ends came to 16 bases. Germline loops: CDR1 SGHVS, CDR2 FQNEAQ.

The CDR3 coding sequence is TGTGCCTGGAGTCTCCCTACTAGCGGGGGGGTAGTCTCCTACGAGCAGTACTTC. Translating gives CAWSLPTSGGVVSYEQYF. The rearrangement links TRBV30 to TRBJ2-7; 13 nucleotides line up with TRBD2. The junction had 10 bases not matched to a gene; V was cut back by 2 bases and J by 0 bases. Per germline, CDR1 GTSNPN and CDR2 SVGIG (reference sequence). This CDR3 is built from 18 residues.

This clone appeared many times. The CDR3 DNA reads TGTGCCACCTTAACGGGGAACTCTGGAAACACCATATATTTT. Amino acid sequence: CATLTGNSGNTIYF. V and J are TRBV7-9 and TRBJ1-3; D gene ambiguous. Per the germline V gene, CDR1 is SEHNR and CDR2 is FQNEAQ (reference sequence). The V end was cut by 10 bases, the J end by 0 bases, with 13 bases between. The CDR3 totals 14 residues.

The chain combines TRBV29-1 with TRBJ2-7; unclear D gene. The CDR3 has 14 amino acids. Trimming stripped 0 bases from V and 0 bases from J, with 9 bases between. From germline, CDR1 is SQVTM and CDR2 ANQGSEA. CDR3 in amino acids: CSVEDRGSSYEQYF. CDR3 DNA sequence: TGCAGCGTTGAAGATCGTGGCAGCTCCTACGAGCAGTACTTC.

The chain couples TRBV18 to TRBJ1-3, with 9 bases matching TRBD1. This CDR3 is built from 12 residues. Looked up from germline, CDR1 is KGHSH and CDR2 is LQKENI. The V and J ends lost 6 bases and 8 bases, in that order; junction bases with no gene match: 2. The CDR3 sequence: CASSRTGDTIYF. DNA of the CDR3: TGTGCCAGCTCGCGGACAGGGGACACCATATATTTT.

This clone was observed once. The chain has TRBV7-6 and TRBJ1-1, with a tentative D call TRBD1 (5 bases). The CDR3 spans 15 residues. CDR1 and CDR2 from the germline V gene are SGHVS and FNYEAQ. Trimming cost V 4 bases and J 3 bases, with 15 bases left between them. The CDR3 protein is CASSYNQGYDTEAFF. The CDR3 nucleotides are TGTGCCAGCAGCTATAATCAGGGATACGACACTGAAGCTTTCTTT.

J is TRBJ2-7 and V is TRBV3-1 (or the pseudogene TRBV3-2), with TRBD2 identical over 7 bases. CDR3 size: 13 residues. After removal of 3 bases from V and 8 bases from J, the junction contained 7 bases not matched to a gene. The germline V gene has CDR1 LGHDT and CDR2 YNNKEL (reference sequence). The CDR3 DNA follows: TGTGCCAGCAGCCACGGAAGCGGGGTAAAGCAGTACTTC. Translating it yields CASSHGSGVKQYF.

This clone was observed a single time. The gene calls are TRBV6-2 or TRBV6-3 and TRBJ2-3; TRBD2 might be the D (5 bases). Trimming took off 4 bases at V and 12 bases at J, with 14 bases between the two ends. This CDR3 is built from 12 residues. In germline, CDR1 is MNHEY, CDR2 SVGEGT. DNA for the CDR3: TGTGCCAGCAGTTCACCCCGCGGAGGACAGTATTTT. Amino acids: CASSSPRGGQYF.